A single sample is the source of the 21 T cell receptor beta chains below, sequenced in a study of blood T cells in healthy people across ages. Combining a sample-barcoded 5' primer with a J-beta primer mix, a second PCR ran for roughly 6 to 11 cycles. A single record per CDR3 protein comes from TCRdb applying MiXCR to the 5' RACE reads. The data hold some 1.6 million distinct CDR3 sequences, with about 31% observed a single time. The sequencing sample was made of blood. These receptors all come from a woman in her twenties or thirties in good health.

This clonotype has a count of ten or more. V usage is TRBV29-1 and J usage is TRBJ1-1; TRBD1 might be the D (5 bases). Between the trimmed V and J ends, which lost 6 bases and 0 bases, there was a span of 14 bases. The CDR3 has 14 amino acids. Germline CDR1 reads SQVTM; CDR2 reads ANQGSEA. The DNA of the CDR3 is TGCAGCGTCGCTCTAGGGGCCATGAACACTGAAGCTTTCTTT. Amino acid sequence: CSVALGAMNTEAFF.

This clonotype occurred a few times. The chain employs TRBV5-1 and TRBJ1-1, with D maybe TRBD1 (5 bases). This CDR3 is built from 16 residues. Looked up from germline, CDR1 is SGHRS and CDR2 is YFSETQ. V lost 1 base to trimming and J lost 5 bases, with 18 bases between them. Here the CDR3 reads CASSLQQEKPGTEAFF. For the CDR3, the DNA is TGCGCCAGCAGCTTGCAACAGGAAAAACCAGGGACTGAAGCTTTCTTT.

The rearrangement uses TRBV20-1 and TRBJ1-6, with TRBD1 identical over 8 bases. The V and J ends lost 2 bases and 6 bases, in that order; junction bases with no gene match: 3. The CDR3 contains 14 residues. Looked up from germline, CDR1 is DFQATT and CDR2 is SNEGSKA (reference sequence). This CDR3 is CSARQGALNSPLHF. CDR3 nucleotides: TGCAGTGCTAGACAGGGGGCGCTTAATTCACCCCTCCACTTT.

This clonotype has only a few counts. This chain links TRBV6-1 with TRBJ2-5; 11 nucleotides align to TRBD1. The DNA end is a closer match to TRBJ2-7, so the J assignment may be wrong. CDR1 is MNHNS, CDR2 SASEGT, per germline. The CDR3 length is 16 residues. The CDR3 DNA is TGTGCCAGCATCTTGAGCGGCGGGACAGGGGGTTACGAGCAGTACTTC. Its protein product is CASILSGGTGGYEQYF.

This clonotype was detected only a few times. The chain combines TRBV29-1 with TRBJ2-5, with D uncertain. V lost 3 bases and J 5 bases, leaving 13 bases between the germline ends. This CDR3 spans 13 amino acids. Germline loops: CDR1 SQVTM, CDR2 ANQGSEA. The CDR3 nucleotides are TGCAGCGTTGAGGAGAAATATGCGGAGACCCAGTACTTC. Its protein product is CSVEEKYAETQYF.

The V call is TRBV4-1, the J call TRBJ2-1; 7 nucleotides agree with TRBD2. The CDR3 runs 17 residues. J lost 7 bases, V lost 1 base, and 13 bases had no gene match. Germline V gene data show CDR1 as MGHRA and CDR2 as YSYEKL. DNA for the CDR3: TGCGCCAGCAGCCAAGGGATGGGCGGCGGGAGTTGGAATGAGCAGTTCTTC. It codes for CASSQGMGGGSWNEQFF.

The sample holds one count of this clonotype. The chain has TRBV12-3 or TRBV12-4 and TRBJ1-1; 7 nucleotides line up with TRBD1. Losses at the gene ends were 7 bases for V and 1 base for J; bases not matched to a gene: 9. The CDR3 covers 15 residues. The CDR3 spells CASNRGRNANTEAFF. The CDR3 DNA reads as TGTGCCAGCAACAGGGGACGGAACGCGAACACTGAAGCTTTCTTT.

The CDR3 sequence is CASRGPQGNTGELFF. DNA of the CDR3: TGCGCCAGCAGAGGCCCCCAGGGGAACACCGGGGAGCTGTTTTTT. This chain joins TRBV10-2 and TRBJ2-2, with D maybe TRBD1 (5 bases). V lost 6 bases, J lost 1 base, and 12 bases lay in between. Germline CDR1 is WSHSY and CDR2 is SAAADI. The CDR3 loop spans 15 amino acids.

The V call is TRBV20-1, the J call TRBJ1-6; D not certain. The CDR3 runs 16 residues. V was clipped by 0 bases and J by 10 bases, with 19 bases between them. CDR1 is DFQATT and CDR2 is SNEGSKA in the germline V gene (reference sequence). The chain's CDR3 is CSARDPRLGLPSPLHF. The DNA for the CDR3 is TGCAGTGCTAGAGACCCCCGATTAGGGCTCCCATCACCCCTCCACTTT.

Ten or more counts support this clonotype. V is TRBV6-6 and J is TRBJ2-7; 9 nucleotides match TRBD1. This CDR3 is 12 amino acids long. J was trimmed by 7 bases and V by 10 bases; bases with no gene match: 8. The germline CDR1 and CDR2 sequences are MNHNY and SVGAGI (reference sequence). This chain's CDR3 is CATGQGLDEQYF. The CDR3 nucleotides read TGTGCCACGGGACAGGGCCTAGATGAGCAGTACTTC.

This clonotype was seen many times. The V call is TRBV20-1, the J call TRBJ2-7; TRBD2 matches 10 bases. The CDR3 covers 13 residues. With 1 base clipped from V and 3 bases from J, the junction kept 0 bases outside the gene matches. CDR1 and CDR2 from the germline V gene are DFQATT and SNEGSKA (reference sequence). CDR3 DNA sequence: TGCAGTGCTAGAGTAGCGGGAGGCTACGAGCAGTACTTC. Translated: CSARVAGGYEQYF.

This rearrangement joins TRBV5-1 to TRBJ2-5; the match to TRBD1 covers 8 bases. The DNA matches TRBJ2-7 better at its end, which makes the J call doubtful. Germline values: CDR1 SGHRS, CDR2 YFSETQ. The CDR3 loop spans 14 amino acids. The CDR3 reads CASSFLDRVREQYF. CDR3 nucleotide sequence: TGCGCCAGCAGCTTCCTGGACAGGGTGCGCGAGCAGTACTTC.

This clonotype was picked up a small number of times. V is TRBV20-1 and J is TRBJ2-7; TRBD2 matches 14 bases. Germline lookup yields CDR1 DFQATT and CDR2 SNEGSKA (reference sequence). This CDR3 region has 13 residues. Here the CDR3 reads CSQTSGGVHEQYF. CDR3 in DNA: TGCAGCCAGACTAGCGGGGGGGTCCACGAGCAGTACTTC.

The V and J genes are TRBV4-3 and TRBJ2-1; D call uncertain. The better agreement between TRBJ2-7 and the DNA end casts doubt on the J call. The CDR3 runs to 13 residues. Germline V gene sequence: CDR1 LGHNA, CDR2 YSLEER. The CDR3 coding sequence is TGCGCCAGCAGCCCCCGGGTGGAGAGAGAGCAGTACTTC. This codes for CASSPRVEREQYF.

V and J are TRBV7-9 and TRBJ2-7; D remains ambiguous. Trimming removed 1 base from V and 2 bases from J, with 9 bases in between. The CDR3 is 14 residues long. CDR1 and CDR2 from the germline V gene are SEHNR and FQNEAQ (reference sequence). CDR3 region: CASSLETSTYEQYF. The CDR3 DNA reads TGTGCCAGCAGCTTAGAGACCAGCACCTACGAGCAGTACTTC. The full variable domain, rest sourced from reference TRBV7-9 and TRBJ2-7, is DTGVSQNPRHKITKRGQNVTFRCDPISEHNRLYWYRQTLGQGPEFLTYFQNEAQLEKSRLLSDRFSAERPKGSFSTLEIQRTEQGDSAMYLCASSLETSTYEQYFGPGTRLTVT.

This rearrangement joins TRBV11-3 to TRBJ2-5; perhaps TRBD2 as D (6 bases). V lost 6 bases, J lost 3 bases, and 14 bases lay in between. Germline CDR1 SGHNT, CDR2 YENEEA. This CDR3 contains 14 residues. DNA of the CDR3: TGTGCCAGCAGTCCTACGTGGGGGGAAGAGACCCAGTACTTC. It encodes CASSPTWGEETQYF.

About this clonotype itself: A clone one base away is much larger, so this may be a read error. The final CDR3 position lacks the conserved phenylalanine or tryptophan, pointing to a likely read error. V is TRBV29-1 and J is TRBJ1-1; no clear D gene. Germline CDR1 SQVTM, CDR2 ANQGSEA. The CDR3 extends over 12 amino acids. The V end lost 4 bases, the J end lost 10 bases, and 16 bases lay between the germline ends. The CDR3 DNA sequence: TGCAGCGTTGGGACGGGTATGAATGGAGCTTTCTTG. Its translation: CSVGTGMNGAFL.

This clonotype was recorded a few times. CDR3 sequence: CASSSPGPPSETQYF. CDR3 sequence (DNA): TGTGCCAGCAGCTCGCCGGGACCACCGTCGGAGACCCAGTACTTC. This sequence joins TRBV7-2 and TRBJ2-5, with D perhaps being TRBD1 or TRBD2 (5 bases each). Trimming cost V 4 bases and J 5 bases, with 17 bases left between them. The CDR3 runs to 15 residues. Germline V gives CDR1 SGHTA, CDR2 FQGNSA.

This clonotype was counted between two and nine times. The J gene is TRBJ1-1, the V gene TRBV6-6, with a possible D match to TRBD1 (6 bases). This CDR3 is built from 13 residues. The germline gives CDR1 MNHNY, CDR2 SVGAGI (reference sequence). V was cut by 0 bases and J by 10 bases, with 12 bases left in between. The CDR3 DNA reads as TGTGCCAGCAGTTACTCGGACAGAAGGGTAGCTTTCTTT. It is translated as CASSYSDRRVAFF.

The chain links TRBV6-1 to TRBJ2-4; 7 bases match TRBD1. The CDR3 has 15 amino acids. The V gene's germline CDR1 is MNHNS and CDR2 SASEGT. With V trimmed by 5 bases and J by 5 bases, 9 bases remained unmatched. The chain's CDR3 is CASSPNRGWENIQYF. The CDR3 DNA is TGTGCCAGCAGTCCTAACAGGGGTTGGGAAAACATTCAGTACTTC.

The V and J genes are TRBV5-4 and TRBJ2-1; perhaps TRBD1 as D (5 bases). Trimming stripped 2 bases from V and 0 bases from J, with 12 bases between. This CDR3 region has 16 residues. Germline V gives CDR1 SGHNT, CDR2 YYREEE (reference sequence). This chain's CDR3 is CASSLLTTVSYNEQFF. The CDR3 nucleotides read TGTGCCAGCAGCTTATTAACGACAGTCTCCTACAATGAGCAGTTCTTC. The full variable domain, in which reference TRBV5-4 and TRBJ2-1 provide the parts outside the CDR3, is ETGVTQSPTHLIKTRGQQVTLRCSSQSGHNTVSWYQQALGQGPQFIFQYYREEENGRGNFPPRFSGLQFPNYSSELNVNALELDDSALYLCASSLLTTVSYNEQFFGPGTRLTVL.